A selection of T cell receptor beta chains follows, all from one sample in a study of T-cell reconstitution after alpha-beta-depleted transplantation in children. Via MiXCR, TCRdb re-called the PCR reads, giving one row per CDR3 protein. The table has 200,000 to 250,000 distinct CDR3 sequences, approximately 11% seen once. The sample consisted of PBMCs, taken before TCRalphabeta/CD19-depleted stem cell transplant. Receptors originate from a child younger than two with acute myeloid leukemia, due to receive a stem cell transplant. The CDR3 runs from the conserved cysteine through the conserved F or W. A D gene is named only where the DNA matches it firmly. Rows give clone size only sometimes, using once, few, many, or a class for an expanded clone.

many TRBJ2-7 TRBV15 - TGTGCCACCAGAGATCAGTGGCTAGCATCCAACGAGCAGTACTTC CATRDQWLASNEQYF
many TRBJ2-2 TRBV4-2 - TGTGCCAGCAGCCAAGACAGGGGTTCGAACACCGGGGAGCTGTTTTTT CASSQDRGSNTGELFF
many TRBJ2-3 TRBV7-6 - TGTGCCAGCTCCCCGCAGGGCCGCACAGATACGCAGTATTTT CASSPQGRTDTQYF
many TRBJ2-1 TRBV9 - TGTGCCAGCAGCGTCTCAGGCAGCTCCTACAATGAGCAGTTCTTC CASSVSGSSYNEQFF
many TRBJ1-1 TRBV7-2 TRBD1 TGTGCCAGCAGTCGAGGACAGGGTCTAACGTGGGGGGAAGCTTTCTTT CASSRGQGLTWGEAFF
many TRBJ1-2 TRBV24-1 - TGTGCCACCAGTGATATGAACAGGTTGAATGGCTACACCTTC CATSDMNRLNGYTF
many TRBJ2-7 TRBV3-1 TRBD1 TGTGCCAGCAGCCAAAGCCAGGGGGCTCCCTACGAGCAGTACTTC CASSQSQGAPYEQYF
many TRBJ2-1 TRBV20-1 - TGCAGTGCTAGAGATCGGCTCCTTCCTTACAATGAGCAGTTCTTC CSARDRLLPYNEQFF
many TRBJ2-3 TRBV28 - TGTGCCAGCAGTTTACGGCGCGGTCCAGATACGCAGTATTTT CASSLRRGPDTQYF
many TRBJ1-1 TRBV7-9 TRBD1 TGTGCCAGCAGCGGTGAACAGGGGGCCGGGACTGAAGCTTTCTTT CASSGEQGAGTEAFF
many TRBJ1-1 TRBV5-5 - TGTGCCAGCAGCTTGATCGTGCGGGGCACTGAAGCTTTCTTT CASSLIVRGTEAFF
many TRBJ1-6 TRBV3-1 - TGTGCCAGCAGCCAAGGACGGCAGAGACTTAATTCACCCCTCCACTTT CASSQGRQRLNSPLHF
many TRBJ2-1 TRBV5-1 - TGCGCCAGCAGCTCGGACTGGCTCTACAATGAGCAGTTCTTC CASSSDWLYNEQFF
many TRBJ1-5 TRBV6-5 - TGTGCCAGCAGTTACTCGGGGGAAAGCAATCAGCCCCAGCATTTT CASSYSGESNQPQHF
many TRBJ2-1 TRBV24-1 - TGTGCCACCAGTGATTCGGACTATGAGCAGTTCTTC CATSDSDYEQFF
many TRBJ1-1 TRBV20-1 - TGCAGTGCTAGAGCAGACAGTAACACTGAAGCTTTCTTT CSARADSNTEAFF
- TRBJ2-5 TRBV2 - TGCGCCAGCAGTTTTACGGAAGGAAGGGAGACCCAGTACTTC CASSFTEGRETQYF
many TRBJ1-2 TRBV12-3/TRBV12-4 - TGTGCCAGCAGTTTATTTGCAGGGAACTATGGCTACACCTTC CASSLFAGNYGYTF
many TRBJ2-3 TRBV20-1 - TGCAGTGCCATCGATAGTGGCGTGGATACGCAGTATTTT CSAIDSGVDTQYF
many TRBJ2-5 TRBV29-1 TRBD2 TGCAGCGTTGAAACGGGCGGGGGGGAGACCCAGTACTTC CSVETGGGETQYF
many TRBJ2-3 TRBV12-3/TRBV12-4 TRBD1 TGTGCCAGCGTACTACAGGGGTTCAATACAGATACGCAGTATTTT CASVLQGFNTDTQYF
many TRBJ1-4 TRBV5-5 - TGTGCCAGCAGCATCCCGGGAGCTGCGGAAAAACTGTTTTTT CASSIPGAAEKLFF
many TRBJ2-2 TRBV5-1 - TGCGCCAGCAGCTTGGGTGCTGGGCCCGGGGAGCTGTTTTTT CASSLGAGPGELFF
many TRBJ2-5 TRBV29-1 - TGCAGCGTTGACCCCGGGGAGACCCAGTACTTC CSVDPGETQYF
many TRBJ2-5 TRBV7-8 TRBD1 TGTGCCAGCAGCTTTACAGGGGCCCCGGGAGAGACCCAGTACTTC CASSFTGAPGETQYF
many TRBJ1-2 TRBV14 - TGTGCCAGCAGGCAAGACAATAACTATGGCTACACCTTC CASRQDNNYGYTF
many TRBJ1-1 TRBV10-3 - TGTGCCATCAGTGTACAAGGGAACACTGAAGCTTTCTTT CAISVQGNTEAFF
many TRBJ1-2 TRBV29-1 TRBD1 TGCAGCGTTGAAGATCAAGGGGGCGCCTTGAAGGGCTACACCTTC CSVEDQGGALKGYTF
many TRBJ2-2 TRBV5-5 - TGTGCCAGCAGGCCAATACAGGGACCCGAGAACACCGGGGAGCTGTTTTTT CASRPIQGPENTGELFF
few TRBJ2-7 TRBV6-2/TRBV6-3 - TGTGCCAGCAGTTACGGTAGGAGCTCCTACGAGCAGTACTTC CASSYGRSSYEQYF
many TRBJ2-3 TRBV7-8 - TGTGCCAGCAGCACTCAGGCCGTCCGGGATACGCAGTATTTT CASSTQAVRDTQYF
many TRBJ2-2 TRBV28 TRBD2 TGTGCCAGCAGACTAGCGGGAAACACCGGGGAGCTGTTTTTT CASRLAGNTGELFF
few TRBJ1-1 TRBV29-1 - TGCAGCGTTGGGGGGGGGTCCCCGATGAACACTGAAGCTTTCTTT CSVGGGSPMNTEAFF
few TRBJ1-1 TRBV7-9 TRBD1 TGTGCCAGCAGCTTGGACAGGCGCACTGAAGCTTTCTTT CASSLDRRTEAFF
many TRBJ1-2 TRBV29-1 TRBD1 TGCAGCGTTGAAGATAGGGGGCAGGCCCTTCGCTCCACCTTC CSVEDRGQALRSTF
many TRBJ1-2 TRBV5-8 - TGTGCCAGCAGCTGGACAGAAGGCTACACCTTC CASSWTEGYTF
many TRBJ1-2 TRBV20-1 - TGCAGTGCCATGGACAGTTTTGGCTACACCTTC CSAMDSFGYTF
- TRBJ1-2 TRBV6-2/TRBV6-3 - TGTGCCACCCTGGTAGACGGCAACCATGGCTCCACCTTC CATLVDGNHGSTF
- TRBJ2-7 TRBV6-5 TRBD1 TGTGCCAGCAGTTACTCGACAGGGGGGCAGCAGTACTTC CASSYSTGGQQYF
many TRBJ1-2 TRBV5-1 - TGCGCCAGCAGCTTGGTTCTTGGCGGTGGCTACACCTTC CASSLVLGGGYTF
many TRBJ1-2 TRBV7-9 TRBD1 TGTGCCAGCAGCAATCATGCCGGGACAGGGGTGGACTATGGCTACACCTTC CASSNHAGTGVDYGYTF
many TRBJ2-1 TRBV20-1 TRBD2 TGCAGTGCTAGGTCGCCTAGCGGGACCCCTGAGCAGTTCTTC CSARSPSGTPEQFF
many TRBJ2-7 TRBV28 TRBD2 TGTGCCAGCAGTTTAGGCCCCCGGACTAGCTACTACGAGCAGTACTTC CASSLGPRTSYYEQYF
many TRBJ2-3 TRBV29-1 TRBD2 TGCAGCGTTGCGCTGTTAGCGGGAGAAACAGATACGCAGTATTTT CSVALLAGETDTQYF
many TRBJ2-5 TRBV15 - TGTGCCACCAATTTCCGGGAGACCCAGTACTTC CATNFRETQYF
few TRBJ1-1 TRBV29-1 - TGCAGCGTCCCATCGGGGGGGACGAGTGGAGCTTTCTTT CSVPSGGTSGAFF
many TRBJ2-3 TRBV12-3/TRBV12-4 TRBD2 TGTGCCAGCAGCACCGCTCGGACTAGGACAGATACGCAGTATTTT CASSTARTRTDTQYF
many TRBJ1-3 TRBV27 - TGTGCCAGCAGTTTAGGGGGTTTTGGAAACACCATATATTTT CASSLGGFGNTIYF
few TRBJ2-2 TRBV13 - TGTGCCAGCAGCTTAGGAGTCCGGGTAGCCGGGGAGCTGTTTTTT CASSLGVRVAGELFF
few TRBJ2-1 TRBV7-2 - TGTGCCAGCAGCTTAATCCTCGATGAGCAGTTCTTC CASSLILDEQFF
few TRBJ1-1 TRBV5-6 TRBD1 TGTGCCAGCAGCCCCGGGGGGACAGGGCCGAGGACTGAAGCTTTCTTT CASSPGGTGPRTEAFF
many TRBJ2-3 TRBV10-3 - TGTGCCATCAGTGAGGCCAGCACAGATACGCAGTATTTT CAISEASTDTQYF
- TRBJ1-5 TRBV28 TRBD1 TGTGCCAGCAGACCGCAGAGTACAGGGGCTGTTAACCAACATTTT CASRPQSTGAVNQHF
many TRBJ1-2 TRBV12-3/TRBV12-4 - TGTGCCAGCAGTCTTGGGGGGGCAGGGGAATATGGCTACACCTTC CASSLGGAGEYGYTF
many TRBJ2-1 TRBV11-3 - TGTGCCAGCAGCTTAACAGGGGTAGCGGACAATGAGCAGTTCTTC CASSLTGVADNEQFF
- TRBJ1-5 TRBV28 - TGTGCCATGAGCCCCGGGCGCCCGGGGCAGATTAATCAGCCCCAGCATTTT CAMSPGRPGQINQPQHF
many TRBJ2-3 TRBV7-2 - TGTGCCAGCAGCTTGGGCTCCGCTATCACAGATACGCAGTATTTT CASSLGSAITDTQYF
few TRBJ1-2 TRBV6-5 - TGTGCCAGCACTCCGACAGGCGCCATGAACTATGGCTACACCTTC CASTPTGAMNYGYTF
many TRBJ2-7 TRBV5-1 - TGCGCCAGCAGCTTGCAGCTTGCCTACGAGCAGTACTTC CASSLQLAYEQYF
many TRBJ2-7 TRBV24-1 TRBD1 TGTGCCACCAGTGAACCCGGGACAGGGGAAGGCGAGCAGTACTTC CATSEPGTGEGEQYF